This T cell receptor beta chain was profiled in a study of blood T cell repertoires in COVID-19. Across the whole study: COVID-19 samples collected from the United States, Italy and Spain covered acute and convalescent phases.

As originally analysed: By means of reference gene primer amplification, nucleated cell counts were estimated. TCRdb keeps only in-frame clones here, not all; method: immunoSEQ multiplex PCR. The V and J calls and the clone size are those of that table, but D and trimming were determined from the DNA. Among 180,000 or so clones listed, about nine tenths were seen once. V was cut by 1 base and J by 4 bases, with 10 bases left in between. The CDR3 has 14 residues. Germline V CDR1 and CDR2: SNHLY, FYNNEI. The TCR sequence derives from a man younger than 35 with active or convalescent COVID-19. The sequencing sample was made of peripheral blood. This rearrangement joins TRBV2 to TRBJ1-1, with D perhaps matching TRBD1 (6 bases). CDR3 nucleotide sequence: TGTGCCAGCAGTGAAGAGGGGGGGGGCACTGAAGCTTTCTTT. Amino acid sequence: CASSEEGGGTEAFF.